This TCR beta chain was captured in a study of T cell responses to AZD1222 COVID-19 vaccine. General study findings and limits: Across spike, vaccine-associated CD4 TCRs were found, dominant at 160-218 and 743-854. Spike-specific TCR repertoires showed rising breadth and depth after two AZD1222 doses. The study identified only 6 or 7 AZD1222 recipients as seropositive at baseline.

Data came from immunoSEQ multiplex PCR; TCRdb stores just in-frame clones and leaves some out. The data show roughly 130,000 clones, about 88% seen once. Germline CDR1 and CDR2: SGHDT and YYEEEE. CDR3 size: 12 residues. V lost 4 bases and J lost 6, with 11 bases in between. To note about this clone: Its antigen is not identified.

This specimen was peripheral blood, taken on day 0 of MenACWY control vaccination. This sequence joins TRBV5-6 and TRBJ2-7, with D unclear. The TCR was taken from an adult in good health. The CDR3 here is CASSRRSLEQYF. The CDR3 nucleotides are TGTGCCAGCAGCCGCAGATCTCTCGAGCAGTACTTC.